This T cell receptor beta chain was captured in a study of siplizumab effects on memory and regulatory T cells. Study-level points and caveats: Naive T cells were seen as more diverse than memory cells and as major alloresponse contributors. Researchers could map only a minor fraction of alloreactive clones to unstimulated subsets.

This clone was detected a few times. The antigen remains unidentified. Sequencing was performed with immunoSEQ multiplex PCR; in TCRdb, only in-frame clones are kept and a portion is missing. Here the sample spans 75,000 to 100,000 clones, 85% to 95% being singletons. The ends were cut back, 1 base at V and 3 bases at J, with 10 bases in the middle. This CDR3 is built from 14 residues. Germline V CDR1 and CDR2: SGHTA, FQGNSA. The sequence was collected from a human donor in good health. Material: non-Treg CD4+ T cells sorted from blood. V and J are TRBV7-2 and TRBJ2-7, with D hard to call. Written as DNA, the CDR3 is TGTGCCAGCAGCTTAGGGGGTCTGATCTACGAGCAGTACTTC. Translating it yields CASSLGGLIYEQYF.